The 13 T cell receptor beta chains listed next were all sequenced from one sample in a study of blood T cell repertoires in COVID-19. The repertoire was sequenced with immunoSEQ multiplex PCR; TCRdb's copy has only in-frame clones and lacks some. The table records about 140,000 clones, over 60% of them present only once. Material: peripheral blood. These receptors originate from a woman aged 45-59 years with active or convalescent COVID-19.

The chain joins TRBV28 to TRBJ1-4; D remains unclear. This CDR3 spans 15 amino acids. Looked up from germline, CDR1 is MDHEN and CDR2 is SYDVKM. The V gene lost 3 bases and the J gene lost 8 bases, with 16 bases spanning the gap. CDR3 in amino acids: CASSLTPGGQEKLFF. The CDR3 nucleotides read TGTGCCAGCAGTTTGACTCCGGGAGGTCAAGAAAAACTGTTTTTT.

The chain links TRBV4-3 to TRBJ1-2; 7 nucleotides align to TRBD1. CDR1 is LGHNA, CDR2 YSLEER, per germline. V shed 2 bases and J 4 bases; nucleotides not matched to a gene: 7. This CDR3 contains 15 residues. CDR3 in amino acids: CASSQNGQAPYGYTF. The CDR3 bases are TGCGCCAGCAGCCAAAATGGACAGGCACCCTATGGCTACACCTTC.

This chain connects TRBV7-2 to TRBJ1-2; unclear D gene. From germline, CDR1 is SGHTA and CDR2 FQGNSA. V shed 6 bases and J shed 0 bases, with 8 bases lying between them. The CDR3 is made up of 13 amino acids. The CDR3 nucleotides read TGTGCCAGCAGTCTCGACACTAACTATGGCTACACCTTC. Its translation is CASSLDTNYGYTF.

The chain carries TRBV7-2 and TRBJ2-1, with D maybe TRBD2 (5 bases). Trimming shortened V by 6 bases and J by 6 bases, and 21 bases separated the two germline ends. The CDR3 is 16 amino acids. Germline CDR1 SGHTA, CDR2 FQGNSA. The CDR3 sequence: CASSPAILVGSNEQFF. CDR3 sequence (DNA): TGTGCCAGCAGTCCCGCCATACTAGTCGGATCCAATGAGCAGTTCTTC.

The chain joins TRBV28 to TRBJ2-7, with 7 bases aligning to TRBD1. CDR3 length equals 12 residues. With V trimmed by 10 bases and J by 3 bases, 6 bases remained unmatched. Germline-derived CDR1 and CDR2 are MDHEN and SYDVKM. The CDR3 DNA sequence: TGTGCCACCCGACAGGGCGACTACGAGCAGTACTTC. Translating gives CATRQGDYEQYF. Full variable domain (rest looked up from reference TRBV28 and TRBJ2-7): DVKVTQSSRYLVKRTGEKVFLECVQDMDHENMFWYRQDPGLGLRLIYFSYDVKMKEKGDIPEGYSVSREKKERFSLILESASTNQTSMYLCATRQGDYEQYFGPGTRLTVT.

The CDR3 coding sequence is TGTGCCAGCAGCCAAGCGGGACTAGCGGGGTACAATGAGCAGTTCTTC. This gives the protein CASSQAGLAGYNEQFF. This rearrangement joins TRBV4-2 to TRBJ2-1; the match to TRBD2 covers 13 bases. J gave up 4 bases and V 1 base, and 1 base lay outside the gene matches. Germline V lookup: CDR1 LGHNA, CDR2 YNFKEQ. The CDR3 has 16 residues.

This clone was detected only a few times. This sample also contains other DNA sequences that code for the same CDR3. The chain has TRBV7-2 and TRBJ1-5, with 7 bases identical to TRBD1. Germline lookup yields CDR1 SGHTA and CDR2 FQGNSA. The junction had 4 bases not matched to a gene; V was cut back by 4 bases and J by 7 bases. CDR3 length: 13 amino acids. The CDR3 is CASSSDREQPQHF. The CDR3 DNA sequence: TGTGCCAGCAGCTCAGACAGGGAGCAGCCCCAGCATTTT.

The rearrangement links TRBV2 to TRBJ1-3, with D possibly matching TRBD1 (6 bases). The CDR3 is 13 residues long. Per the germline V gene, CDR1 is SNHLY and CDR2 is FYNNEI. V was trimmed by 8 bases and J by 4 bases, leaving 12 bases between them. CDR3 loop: CASQTGMGNTIYF. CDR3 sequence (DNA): TGTGCCAGCCAAACAGGGATGGGAAACACCATATATTTT.

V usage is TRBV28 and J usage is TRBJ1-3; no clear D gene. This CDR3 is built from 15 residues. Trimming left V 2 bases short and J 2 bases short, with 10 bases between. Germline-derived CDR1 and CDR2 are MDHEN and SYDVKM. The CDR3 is CASSLAGSPGNTIYF. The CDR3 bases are TGTGCCAGCAGTTTAGCGGGGTCCCCTGGAAACACCATATATTTT.

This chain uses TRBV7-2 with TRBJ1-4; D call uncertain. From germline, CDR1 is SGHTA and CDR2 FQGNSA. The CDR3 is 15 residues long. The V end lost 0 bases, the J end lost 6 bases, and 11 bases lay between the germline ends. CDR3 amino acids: CASSLARSSHEKLFF. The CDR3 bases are TGTGCCAGCAGCTTAGCGCGGTCCTCCCATGAAAAACTGTTTTTT.

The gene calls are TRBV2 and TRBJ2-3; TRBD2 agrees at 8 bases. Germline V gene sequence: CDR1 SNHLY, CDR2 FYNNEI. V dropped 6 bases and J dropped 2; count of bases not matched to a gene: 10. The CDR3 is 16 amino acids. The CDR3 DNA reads TGTGCCAGCAGCGCATTGGCAGCGGGGGACACAGATACGCAGTATTTT. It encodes CASSALAAGDTDTQYF.

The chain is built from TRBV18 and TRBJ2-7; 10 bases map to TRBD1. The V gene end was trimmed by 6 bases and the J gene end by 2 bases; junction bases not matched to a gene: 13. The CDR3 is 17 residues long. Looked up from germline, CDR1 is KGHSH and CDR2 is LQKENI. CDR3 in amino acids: CASSPTVRDRGTYEQYF. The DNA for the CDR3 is TGTGCCAGCTCTCCTACCGTCCGGGACAGGGGAACCTACGAGCAGTACTTC.

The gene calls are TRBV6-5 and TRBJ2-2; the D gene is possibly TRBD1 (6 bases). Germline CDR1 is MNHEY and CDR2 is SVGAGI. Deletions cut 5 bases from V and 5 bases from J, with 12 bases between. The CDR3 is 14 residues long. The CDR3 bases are TGTGCCAGCAGTCTTCAGGGGTGGACCGGGGAGCTGTTTTTT. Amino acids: CASSLQGWTGELFF.